The 22 T cell receptor beta chains presented below share a single source sample, sequenced in a study of blood T cell repertoires in COVID-19. The protocol was immunoSEQ multiplex PCR, while the TCRdb copy is restricted to in-frame clones and leaves out a portion. The data contain approximately 56,000 clones, 84% of them seen just once; the ten biggest clones take up 10% to 15%. What was sequenced was peripheral blood. These receptors all come from a woman aged 80 or older with acute or convalescent COVID-19.

V gene TRBV29-1 combines with J gene TRBJ2-7; 11 bases align to TRBD1. V lost 0 bases, J lost 6 bases, and 7 bases stayed unmatched. Germline lookup yields CDR1 SQVTM and CDR2 ANQGSEA. The CDR3 sequence is 15 residues long. In DNA form, the CDR3 reads TGCAGCGTTGAAGATCAAGGGACAGGGGGTGGCGAGCAGTACTTC. This codes for CSVEDQGTGGGEQYF.

The chain recombines TRBV30 with TRBJ2-6; no definite D call. The CDR3 spans 13 residues. Germline assignment: CDR1 GTSNPN and CDR2 SVGIG (reference sequence). Trimming pared 2 bases from V and 2 bases from J, leaving 4 bases between. In nucleotides, the CDR3 is TGTGCCTGGAGTCTTCCTGGGGCCAACGTCCTGACTTTC. Protein sequence: CAWSLPGANVLTF. The full variable domain, completed using reference TRBV30 and TRBJ2-6, is SQTIHQWPATLVQPVGSPLSLECTVEGTSNPNLYWYRQAAGRGLQLLFYSVGIGQISSEVPQNLSASRPQDRQFILSSKKLLLSDSGFYLCAWSLPGANVLTFGAGSRLTVL.

CDR3 DNA: TGTGCCAGCAGCAGACAGGGCCAATATGGCTACACCTTC. The encoded protein is CASSRQGQYGYTF. The chain is built from TRBV6-2 or TRBV6-3 and TRBJ1-2; 7 nucleotides line up with TRBD1. V was clipped by 6 bases and J by 5 bases; unmatched bases: 6. Germline loops: CDR1 MNHEY, CDR2 SVGEGT. The CDR3 is 13 amino acids.

This clone occurred once. V gene TRBV27 combines with J gene TRBJ1-5; the match to TRBD1 covers 9 bases. This CDR3 contains 16 residues. V lost 6 bases to trimming and J lost 5 bases; unmatched junction nucleotides: 11. Germline assignment: CDR1 MNHEY and CDR2 SMNVEV (reference sequence). The chain's CDR3 is CASSFRLDRGDQPQHF. The CDR3 coding sequence is TGTGCCAGCAGCTTTAGGCTGGACAGGGGAGATCAGCCCCAGCATTTT.

This chain connects TRBV10-3 to TRBJ1-1, with D tentatively TRBD1 (5 bases). The CDR3 has 13 amino acids. The V end was cut by 7 bases, the J end by 1 base, with 10 bases between. The germline V gene has CDR1 ENHRY and CDR2 SYGVKD. CDR3 bases: TGTGCCATCAACAGACAGCGGAACACTGAAGCTTTCTTT. Translating it yields CAINRQRNTEAFF.

V gene TRBV3-1 (or the pseudogene TRBV3-2) combines with J gene TRBJ1-4; D gene unclear. In germline, CDR1 is LGHDT, CDR2 YNNKEL (reference sequence). This CDR3 has 15 residues. Trimming stripped 4 bases from V and 0 bases from J, with 9 bases between. The CDR3 region is CASSRREATNEKLFF. The CDR3 nucleotides are TGTGCCAGCAGCCGCCGAGAAGCAACTAATGAAAAACTGTTTTTT.

About this clone: Germline is not matched at one junction end, which may reflect a read error. The V gene is TRBV5-1, the J gene TRBJ2-2, with 9 positions matching TRBD2. The CDR3 covers 18 residues. Germline CDR1 reads SGHRS; CDR2 reads YFSETQ. The DNA for the CDR3 is TGCGCCAGCAGCTTGGGTGGGACTAGCACTACGAACACCGGGAAGCTGTTTTTT. This translates into CASSLGGTSTTNTGKLFF.

The chain employs TRBV6-5 and TRBJ2-7; D not resolved. Trimming took off 8 bases at V and 2 bases at J, with 10 bases between the two ends. This CDR3 spans 12 amino acids. Germline-derived CDR1 and CDR2 are MNHEY and SVGAGI. The CDR3 nucleotides are TGTGCCAGCCGCTCGGTTACCTACGAGCAGTACTTC. Amino acid sequence: CASRSVTYEQYF.

The V gene is TRBV20-1, the J gene TRBJ1-1; D perhaps matches TRBD1 (5 bases). CDR1 and CDR2 from the germline V gene are DFQATT and SNEGSKA (reference sequence). This CDR3 comprises 11 residues. Trimming shortened V by 5 bases and J by 6 bases, and 10 bases separated the two germline ends. The chain's CDR3 is CSALTGAEAFF. CDR3 nucleotide sequence: TGCAGTGCTCTTACGGGGGCTGAAGCTTTCTTT.

This sequence joins TRBV19 and TRBJ1-6; D is possibly TRBD1 (6 bases). Germline V CDR1 and CDR2: LNHDA, SQIVND (reference sequence). The CDR3 totals 16 residues. V was shortened by 3 bases and J by 4 bases, with 13 bases between the two germline ends. Here the CDR3 reads CASSISGTMYNSPLHF. CDR3 DNA sequence: TGTGCCAGTAGTATCAGCGGGACAATGTATAATTCACCCCTCCACTTT. Variable domain in full (rest from reference TRBV19 and TRBJ1-6): DGGITQSPKYLFRKEGQNVTLSCEQNLNHDAMYWYRQDPGQGLRLIYYSQIVNDFQKGDIAEGYSVSREKKESFPLTVTSAQKNPTAFYLCASSISGTMYNSPLHFGNGTRLTVT.

This clone was counted a few times. The genes are TRBV14 and TRBJ2-1, with 9 bases lining up with TRBD2. With 5 bases clipped from V and 4 bases from J, the junction kept 6 bases outside the gene matches. Germline CDR1 and CDR2: SGHDN and FVKESK. The CDR3 extends over 15 amino acids. CDR3: CASSWGSGGYNEQFF. The CDR3 DNA reads as TGTGCCAGCAGCTGGGGTAGCGGGGGTTACAATGAGCAGTTCTTC.

The chain links TRBV6-6 to TRBJ2-7, with D tentatively TRBD1 (6 bases). Trimming removed 0 bases at V and 9 bases at J, with 15 bases between. The CDR3 is made up of 14 amino acids. Germline CDR1 MNHNY, CDR2 SVGAGI (reference sequence). The CDR3 bases are TGTGCCAGCAGTTACTCGGAGGCAGGGGCTGGGCAGTACTTC. Translated: CASSYSEAGAGQYF.

The V gene is TRBV7-8, the J gene TRBJ1-4; D uncertain. The germline gives CDR1 SGHVS, CDR2 FQNEAQ. This CDR3 is 12 amino acids long. V shed 1 base and J shed 15 bases, with 12 bases lying between them. CDR3 amino acids: CASSLDGGFMFF. Written as DNA, the CDR3 is TGTGCCAGCAGCTTAGATGGAGGGTTTATGTTTTTT.

The V and J genes are TRBV5-1 and TRBJ2-2; D is perhaps TRBD2 (5 bases). The CDR3 sequence is 12 residues long. Trimming left V 2 bases short and J 7 bases short, with 6 bases between. Germline CDR1 SGHRS, CDR2 YFSETQ. The CDR3 is CASSFRGGELFF. The CDR3 DNA follows: TGCGCCAGCAGCTTCCGGGGCGGGGAGCTGTTTTTT.

CDR3 protein: CASSVHQGIRNQPQHF. CDR3 DNA: TGTGCCAGTAGTGTCCATCAGGGTATACGGAATCAGCCCCAGCATTTT. The chain has TRBV19 and TRBJ1-5; TRBD1 might be the D (5 bases). The V end lost 5 bases, the J end lost 4 bases, and 18 bases lay between the germline ends. Germline CDR1 reads LNHDA; CDR2 reads SQIVND (reference sequence). CDR3 size: 16 residues.

The rearrangement joins TRBV19 to TRBJ1-2; 8 bases line up with TRBD1. This CDR3 has 18 residues. V shed 3 bases and J 4 bases; nucleotides not matched to a gene: 16. CDR1 is LNHDA, CDR2 SQIVND, per germline (reference sequence). The CDR3 sequence is CASSIGDRSLTRGYGYTF. The CDR3 DNA reads TGTGCCAGTAGTATCGGGGACAGGAGTCTCACGAGGGGCTATGGCTACACCTTC.

This clone was counted between two and nine times. In the same sample, other DNA sequences code for this CDR3. This CDR3 is CASSPTGGRDGYTF. CDR3 coding DNA: TGTGCCAGCAGCCCGACAGGGGGCCGGGATGGCTACACCTTC. The chain couples TRBV4-2 to TRBJ1-2, with 10 bases that match TRBD1. Germline assignment: CDR1 LGHNA and CDR2 YNFKEQ. V shed 4 bases, J shed 6 bases, and the junction held 5 bases outside the gene matches. This CDR3 has 14 residues.

The chain couples TRBV27 to TRBJ1-5; maybe TRBD1 (5 bases). The CDR3 covers 14 residues. Germline CDR1 MNHEY, CDR2 SMNVEV (reference sequence). The V gene lost 3 bases and the J gene lost 6 bases, with 12 bases spanning the gap. CDR3 amino acids: CASSFAGIGQPQHF. The CDR3 DNA reads TGTGCCAGCAGTTTCGCAGGGATCGGTCAGCCCCAGCATTTT.

The chain recombines TRBV27 with TRBJ2-7; 9 bases fit TRBD1. The CDR3 extends over 14 amino acids. Germline V lookup: CDR1 MNHEY, CDR2 SMNVEV (reference sequence). Germline trimming cut 6 bases from V and 2 bases from J; bases unmatched to any gene: 5. The CDR3, as DNA: TGTGCCAGCAGGCGGGACAGGGACCCCTACGAGCAGTACTTC. Its protein is CASRRDRDPYEQYF.

The chain recombines TRBV19 with TRBJ1-3; D is perhaps TRBD1 (6 bases). Germline CDR1 LNHDA, CDR2 SQIVND (reference sequence). The V gene lost 3 bases and the J gene lost 0 bases, with 9 bases spanning the gap. There are 15 residues in the CDR3. The CDR3 DNA is TGTGCCAGTAGTATCGACAGGCTCTCTGGAAACACCATATATTTT. It yields the protein CASSIDRLSGNTIYF.

The chain is built from TRBV7-8 and TRBJ2-3, with 8 bases identical to TRBD1. With V trimmed by 0 bases and J by 5 bases, 7 bases remained unmatched. Germline lookup yields CDR1 SGHVS and CDR2 FQNEAQ. The CDR3 runs 16 residues. CDR3 residues: CASSLASTGGRDTQYF. The DNA of the CDR3 is TGTGCCAGCAGCTTAGCGTCCACAGGGGGAAGAGATACGCAGTATTTT.

The genes are TRBV2 and TRBJ2-5, with D possibly being TRBD1 (6 bases). The germline V and J ends were trimmed by 8 bases and 5 bases, with 15 bases remaining between them. The CDR3 runs to 13 residues. Per germline, CDR1 SNHLY and CDR2 FYNNEI. The CDR3 DNA is TGTGCCAGCCGCCAGGGGATCGGGGAGACCCAGTACTTC. Encoded protein: CASRQGIGETQYF.